A single sample is the source of the 3 T cell receptor beta chains below, sequenced in a study of blood T cells in healthy people across ages. The use of a sample-barcoded 5' primer and a J-beta primer mix characterized a second PCR of roughly 6 to 11 cycles. TCRdb passed the 5' RACE reads through MiXCR, listing each CDR3 protein once. The sample consists of approximately 800,000 distinct CDR3 sequences, about 34% of them appearing once. Source material: blood. The receptors derive from a man younger than 35 in good health.

V gene TRBV5-1 combines with J gene TRBJ2-2; unclear D gene. Germline CDR1 and CDR2: SGHRS and YFSETQ. Trimming took off 5 bases at V and 4 bases at J, with 15 bases between the two ends. The CDR3 has 15 residues. CDR3 amino acids: CASRRDGSGTGELFF. The CDR3 DNA is TGCGCCAGCAGAAGAGACGGCTCGGGCACCGGGGAGCTGTTTTTT.

This clonotype came up many times. The chain carries TRBV14 and TRBJ1-2; D gene uncertain. V shed 4 bases and J shed 6 bases, with 12 bases lying between them. Germline V gives CDR1 SGHDN, CDR2 FVKESK. The CDR3 runs to 13 residues. CDR3 in DNA: TGTGCCAGCAGCCGAACCTTGGACCATGGCTACACCTTC. This codes for CASSRTLDHGYTF. Full variable domain (remainder filled in from reference TRBV14 and TRBJ1-2): EAGVTQFPSHSVIEKGQTVTLRCDPISGHDNLYWYRRVMGKEIKFLLHFVKESKQDESGMPNNRFLAERTGGTYSTLKVQPAELEDSGVYFCASSRTLDHGYTFGSGTRLTVV.

This clonotype was picked up a small number of times. V gene TRBV7-2 combines with J gene TRBJ2-1; 9 positions agree with TRBD1. Germline V gene lookup returns CDR1 SGHTA and CDR2 FQGNSA. The CDR3 covers 14 residues. Trimming at V came to 4 bases and at J to 7 bases, leaving 5 bases not matched to a gene. In nucleotides, the CDR3 is TGTGCCAGCAGCTCCCGGGACAGGGTGAATGAGCAGTTCTTC. Its translation is CASSSRDRVNEQFF.